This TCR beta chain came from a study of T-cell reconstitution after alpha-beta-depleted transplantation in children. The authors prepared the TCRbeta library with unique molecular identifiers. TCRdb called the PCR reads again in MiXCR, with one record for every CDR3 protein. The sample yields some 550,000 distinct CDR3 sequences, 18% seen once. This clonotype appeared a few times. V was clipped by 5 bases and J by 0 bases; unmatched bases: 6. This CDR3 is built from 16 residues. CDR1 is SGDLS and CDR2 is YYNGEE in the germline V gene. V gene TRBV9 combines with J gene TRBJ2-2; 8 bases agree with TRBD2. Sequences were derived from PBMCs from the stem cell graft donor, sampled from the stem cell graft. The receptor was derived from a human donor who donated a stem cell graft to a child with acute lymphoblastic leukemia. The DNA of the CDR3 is TGTGCCAGCAGTGGAGGGGGACTAGCGAACACCGGGGAGCTGTTTTTT. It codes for CASSGGGLANTGELFF.